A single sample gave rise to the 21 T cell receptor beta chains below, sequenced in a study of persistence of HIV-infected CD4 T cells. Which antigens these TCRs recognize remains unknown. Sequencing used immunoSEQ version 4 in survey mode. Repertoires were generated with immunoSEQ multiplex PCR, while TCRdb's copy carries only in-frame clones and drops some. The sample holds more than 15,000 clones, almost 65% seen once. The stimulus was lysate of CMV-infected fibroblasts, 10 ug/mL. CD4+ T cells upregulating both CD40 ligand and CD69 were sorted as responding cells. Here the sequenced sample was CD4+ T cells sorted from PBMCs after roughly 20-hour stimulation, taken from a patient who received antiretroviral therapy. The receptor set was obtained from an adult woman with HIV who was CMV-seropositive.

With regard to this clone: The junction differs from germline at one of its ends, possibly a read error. Here the CDR3 DNA reads TGTGCCAGCAGCTCGATGACTAGCACCGATACGCAGTATTTT. Translating gives CASSSMTSTDTQYF. The chain recombines TRBV5-4 with TRBJ2-3; 7 bases align to TRBD2. Per the germline V gene, CDR1 is SGHNT and CDR2 is YYREEE (reference sequence). The length of the CDR3 is 14 residues.

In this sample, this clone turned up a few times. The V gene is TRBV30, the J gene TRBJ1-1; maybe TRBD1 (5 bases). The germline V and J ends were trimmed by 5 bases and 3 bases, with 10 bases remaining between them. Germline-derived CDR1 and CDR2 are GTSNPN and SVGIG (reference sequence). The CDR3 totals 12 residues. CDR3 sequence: CAWRQGDTEAFF. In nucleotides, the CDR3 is TGTGCCTGGCGGCAGGGAGACACTGAAGCTTTCTTT.

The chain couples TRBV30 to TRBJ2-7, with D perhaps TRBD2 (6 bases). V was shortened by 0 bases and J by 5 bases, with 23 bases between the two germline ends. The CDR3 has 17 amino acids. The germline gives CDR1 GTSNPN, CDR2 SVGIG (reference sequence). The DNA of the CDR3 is TGTGCCTGGAGTGTCCCTTTAGGAGGGAATACGAAGAACGAGCAGTACTTC. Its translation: CAWSVPLGGNTKNEQYF.

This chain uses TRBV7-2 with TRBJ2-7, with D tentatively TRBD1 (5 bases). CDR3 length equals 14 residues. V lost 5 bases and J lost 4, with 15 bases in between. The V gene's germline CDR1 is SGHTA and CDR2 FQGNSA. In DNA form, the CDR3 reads TGTGCCAGCAGCGTCAGGGCAGAAGGATACGAGCAGTACTTC. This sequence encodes CASSVRAEGYEQYF.

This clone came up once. The CDR3 DNA reads TGTGCCAGCAGCTTGGTCGATCAGCCCCAGCATTTT. Its translation is CASSLVDQPQHF. The chain has TRBV5-8 and TRBJ1-5, with D unclear. Germline V gene lookup returns CDR1 SGHTS and CDR2 YDEGEE. The CDR3 extends over 12 amino acids. Trimming left V 0 bases short and J 5 bases short, with 3 bases between.

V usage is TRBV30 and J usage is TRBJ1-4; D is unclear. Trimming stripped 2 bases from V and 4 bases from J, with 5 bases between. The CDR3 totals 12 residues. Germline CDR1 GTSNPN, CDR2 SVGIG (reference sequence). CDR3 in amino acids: CAWSFGNEKLFF. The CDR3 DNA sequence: TGTGCCTGGAGTTTTGGTAATGAAAAACTGTTTTTT.

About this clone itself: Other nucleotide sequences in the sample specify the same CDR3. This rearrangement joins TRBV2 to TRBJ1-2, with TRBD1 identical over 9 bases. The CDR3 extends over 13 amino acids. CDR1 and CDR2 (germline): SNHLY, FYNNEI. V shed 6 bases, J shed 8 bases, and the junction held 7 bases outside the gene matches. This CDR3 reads CASSPRGTGGYTF. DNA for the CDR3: TGTGCCAGCAGCCCCCGCGGGACAGGGGGCTACACCTTC.

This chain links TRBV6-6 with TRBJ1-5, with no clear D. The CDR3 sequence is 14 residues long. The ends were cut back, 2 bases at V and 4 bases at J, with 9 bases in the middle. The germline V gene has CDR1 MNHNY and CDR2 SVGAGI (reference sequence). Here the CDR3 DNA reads TGTGCCAGCAGTTACCCCGGCGGGAATCAGCCCCAGCATTTT. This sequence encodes CASSYPGGNQPQHF.

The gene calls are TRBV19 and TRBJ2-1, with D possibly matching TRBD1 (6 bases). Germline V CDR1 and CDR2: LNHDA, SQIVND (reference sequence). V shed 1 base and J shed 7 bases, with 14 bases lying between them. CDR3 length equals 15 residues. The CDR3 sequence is CASSIGQGIGNEQFF. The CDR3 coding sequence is TGTGCCAGTAGTATAGGGCAGGGGATAGGGAATGAGCAGTTCTTC.

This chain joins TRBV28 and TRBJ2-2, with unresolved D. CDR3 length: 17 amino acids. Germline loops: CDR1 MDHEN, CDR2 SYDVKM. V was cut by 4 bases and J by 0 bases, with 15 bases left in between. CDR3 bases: TGTGCCAGCAGTTACGAGCAGATGATAACGAACACCGGGGAGCTGTTTTTT. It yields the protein CASSYEQMITNTGELFF.

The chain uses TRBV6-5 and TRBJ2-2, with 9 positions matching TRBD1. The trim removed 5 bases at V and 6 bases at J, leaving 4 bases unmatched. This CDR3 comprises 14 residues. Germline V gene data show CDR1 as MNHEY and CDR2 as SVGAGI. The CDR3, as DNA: TGTGCCAGCAGTACAGGGGGCGAAGCCGGGGAGCTGTTTTTT. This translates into CASSTGGEAGELFF.

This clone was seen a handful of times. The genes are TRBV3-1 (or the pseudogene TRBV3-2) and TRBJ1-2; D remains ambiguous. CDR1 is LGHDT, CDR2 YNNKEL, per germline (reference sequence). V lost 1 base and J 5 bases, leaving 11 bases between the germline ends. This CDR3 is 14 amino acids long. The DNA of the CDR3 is TGTGCCAGCAGCCAAGGGAGCGGACCATATGGCTACACCTTC. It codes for CASSQGSGPYGYTF.

The CDR3, as DNA: TGTGCCAGCAGCCGGGATTTGGGCTACGAGCAGTACTTC. Translating it yields CASSRDLGYEQYF. This sequence joins TRBV6-5 and TRBJ2-7, with D possibly TRBD2 on 5 matching bases. This CDR3 region has 13 residues. V dropped 6 bases and J dropped 3 bases, with 12 bases sitting between them. The V gene's germline CDR1 is MNHEY and CDR2 SVGAGI.

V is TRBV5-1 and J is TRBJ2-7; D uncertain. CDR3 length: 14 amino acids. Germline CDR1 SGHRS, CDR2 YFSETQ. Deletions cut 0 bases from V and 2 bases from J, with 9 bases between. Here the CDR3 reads CASSLDGKPYEQYV. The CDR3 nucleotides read TGCGCCAGCAGCTTGGACGGAAAACCCTACGAGCAGTACGTC.

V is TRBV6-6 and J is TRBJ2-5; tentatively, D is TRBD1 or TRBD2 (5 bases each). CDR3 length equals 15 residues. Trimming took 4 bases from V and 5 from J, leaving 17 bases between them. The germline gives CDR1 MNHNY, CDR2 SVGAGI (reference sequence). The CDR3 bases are TGTGCCAGCAGTTCCGGCGAGGGGCGCTGGGAGACCCAGTACTTC. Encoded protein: CASSSGEGRWETQYF.

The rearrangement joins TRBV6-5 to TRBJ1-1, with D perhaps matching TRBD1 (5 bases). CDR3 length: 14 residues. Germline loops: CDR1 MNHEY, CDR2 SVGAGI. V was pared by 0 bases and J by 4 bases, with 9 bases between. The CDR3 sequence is CASSYSAGGTEAFF. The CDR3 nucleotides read TGTGCCAGCAGTTACTCGGCGGGGGGCACTGAAGCTTTCTTT.

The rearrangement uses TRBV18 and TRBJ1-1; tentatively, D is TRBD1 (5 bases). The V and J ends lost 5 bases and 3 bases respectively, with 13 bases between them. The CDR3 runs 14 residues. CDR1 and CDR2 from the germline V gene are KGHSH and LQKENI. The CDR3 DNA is TGTGCCAGCTCAATATCAGGGAAGGACACTGAAGCTTTCTTT. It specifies CASSISGKDTEAFF.

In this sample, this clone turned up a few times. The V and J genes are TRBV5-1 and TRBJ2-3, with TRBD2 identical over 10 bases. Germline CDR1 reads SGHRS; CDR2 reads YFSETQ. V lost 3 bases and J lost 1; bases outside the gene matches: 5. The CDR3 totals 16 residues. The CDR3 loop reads CASSSVAGGGTDTQYF. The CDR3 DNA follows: TGCGCCAGCAGCTCCGTAGCGGGGGGTGGCACAGATACGCAGTATTTT.

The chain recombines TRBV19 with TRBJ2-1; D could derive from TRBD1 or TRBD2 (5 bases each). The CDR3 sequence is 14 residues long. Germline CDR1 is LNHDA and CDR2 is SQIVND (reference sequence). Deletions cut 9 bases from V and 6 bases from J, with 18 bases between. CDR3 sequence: CASSTGPYRNEQFF. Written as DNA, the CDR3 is TGTGCCAGCTCCACGGGGCCGTATCGCAATGAGCAGTTCTTC. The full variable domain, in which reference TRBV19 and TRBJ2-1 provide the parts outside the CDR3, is DGGITQSPKYLFRKEGQNVTLSCEQNLNHDAMYWYRQDPGQGLRLIYYSQIVNDFQKGDIAEGYSVSREKKESFPLTVTSAQKNPTAFYLCASSTGPYRNEQFFGPGTRLTVL.

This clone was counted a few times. DNA of the CDR3: TGTGCCAGCAGCGTAGATTACGGCGGCACTGAAGCTTTCTTT. It is translated as CASSVDYGGTEAFF. This chain joins TRBV9 and TRBJ1-1; the D is unclear. The CDR3 spans 14 residues. From germline, CDR1 is SGDLS and CDR2 YYNGEE. With 0 bases removed from V and 4 bases from J, the gap between germline ends came to 10 bases.

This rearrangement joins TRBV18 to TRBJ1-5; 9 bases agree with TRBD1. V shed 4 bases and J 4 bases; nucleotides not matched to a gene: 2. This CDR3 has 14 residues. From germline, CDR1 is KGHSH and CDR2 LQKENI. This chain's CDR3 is CASSRTGDNQPQHF. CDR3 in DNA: TGTGCCAGCTCACGGACAGGGGATAATCAGCCCCAGCATTTT.